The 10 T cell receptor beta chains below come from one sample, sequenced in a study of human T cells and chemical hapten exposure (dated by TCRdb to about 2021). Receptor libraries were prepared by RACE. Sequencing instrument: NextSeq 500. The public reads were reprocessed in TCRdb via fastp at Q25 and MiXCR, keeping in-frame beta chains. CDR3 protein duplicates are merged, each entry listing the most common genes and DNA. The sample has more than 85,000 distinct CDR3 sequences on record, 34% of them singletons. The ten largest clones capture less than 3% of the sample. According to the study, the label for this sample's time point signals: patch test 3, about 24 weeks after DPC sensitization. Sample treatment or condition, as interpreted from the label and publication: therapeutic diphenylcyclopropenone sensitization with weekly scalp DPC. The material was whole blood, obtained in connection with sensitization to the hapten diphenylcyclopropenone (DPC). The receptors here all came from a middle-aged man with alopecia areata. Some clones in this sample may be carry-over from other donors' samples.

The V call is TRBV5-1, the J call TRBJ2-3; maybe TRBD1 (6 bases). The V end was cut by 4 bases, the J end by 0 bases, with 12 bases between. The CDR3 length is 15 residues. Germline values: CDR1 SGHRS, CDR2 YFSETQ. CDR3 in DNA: TGCGCCAGCAGCCCCCGGACAGCGAGCACAGATACGCAGTATTTT. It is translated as CASSPRTASTDTQYF.

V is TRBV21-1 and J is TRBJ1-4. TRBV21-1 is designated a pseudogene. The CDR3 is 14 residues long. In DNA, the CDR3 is TGTGCCAGCGGATTGAACAGACACAATGAAAAACTGTTTTTT. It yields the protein CASGLNRHNEKLFF.

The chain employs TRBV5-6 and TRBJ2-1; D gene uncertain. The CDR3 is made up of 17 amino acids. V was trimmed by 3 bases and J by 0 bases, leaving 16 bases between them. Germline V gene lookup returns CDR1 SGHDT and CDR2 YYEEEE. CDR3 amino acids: CASSSGVGFSSYNEQFF. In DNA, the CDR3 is TGTGCCAGCAGCTCTGGCGTGGGGTTTAGCTCCTACAATGAGCAGTTCTTC.

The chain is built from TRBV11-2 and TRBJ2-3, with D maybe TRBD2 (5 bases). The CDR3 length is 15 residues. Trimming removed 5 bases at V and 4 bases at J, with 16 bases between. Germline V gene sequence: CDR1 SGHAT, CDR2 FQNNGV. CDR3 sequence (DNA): TGTGCCAGCAGCAGGCGGGCGTGGGCTCCAGATACGCAGTATTTT. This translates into CASSRRAWAPDTQYF.

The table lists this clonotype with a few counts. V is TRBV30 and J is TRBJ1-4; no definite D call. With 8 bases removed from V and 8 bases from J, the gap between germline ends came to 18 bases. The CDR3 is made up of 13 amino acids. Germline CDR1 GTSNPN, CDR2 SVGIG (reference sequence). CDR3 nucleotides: TGTGCCCTAGGGAGAGGGTCCGGCGAAAAACTGTTTTTT. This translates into CALGRGSGEKLFF.

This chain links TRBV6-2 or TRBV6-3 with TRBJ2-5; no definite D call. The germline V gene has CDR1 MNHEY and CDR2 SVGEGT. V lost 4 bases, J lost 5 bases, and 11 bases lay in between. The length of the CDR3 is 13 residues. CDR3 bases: TGTGCCAGCAGTTCCCGGATTGCGGAGACCCAGTACTTC. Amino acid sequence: CASSSRIAETQYF.

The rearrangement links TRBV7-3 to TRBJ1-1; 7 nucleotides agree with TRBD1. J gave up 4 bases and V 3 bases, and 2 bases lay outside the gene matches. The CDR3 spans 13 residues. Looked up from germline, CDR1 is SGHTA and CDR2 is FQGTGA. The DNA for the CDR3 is TGTGCCAGCAGCTTGACAGGGAGCACTGAAGCTTTCTTT. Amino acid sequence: CASSLTGSTEAFF.

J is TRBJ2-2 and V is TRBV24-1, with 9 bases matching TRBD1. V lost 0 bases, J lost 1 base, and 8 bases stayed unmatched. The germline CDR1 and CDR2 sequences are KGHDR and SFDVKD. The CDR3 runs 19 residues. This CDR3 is CATSDLLTGGNLNTGELFF. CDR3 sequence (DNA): TGTGCCACCAGTGATTTGCTAACAGGGGGCAATCTGAACACCGGGGAGCTGTTTTTT.

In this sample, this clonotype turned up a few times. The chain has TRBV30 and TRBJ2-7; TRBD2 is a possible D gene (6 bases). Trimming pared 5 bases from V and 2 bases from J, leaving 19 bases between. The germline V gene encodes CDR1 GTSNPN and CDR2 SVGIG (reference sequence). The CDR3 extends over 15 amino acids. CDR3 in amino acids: CAWVPWILAPYEQYV. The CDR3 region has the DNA TGTGCCTGGGTCCCTTGGATACTAGCCCCCTACGAGCAGTACGTC.

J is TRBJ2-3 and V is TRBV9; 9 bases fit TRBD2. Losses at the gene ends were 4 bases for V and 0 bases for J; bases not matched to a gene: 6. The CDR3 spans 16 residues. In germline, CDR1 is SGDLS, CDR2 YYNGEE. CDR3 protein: CASSRGLATSTDTQYF. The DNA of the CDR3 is TGTGCCAGCAGCAGGGGACTAGCAACTAGCACAGATACGCAGTATTTT.